This section outlines one T cell receptor (beta chain) sequence together with its context. Its specificity is not known. This entry comes from a study of shared clonotypes between healthy human individuals. Study background: Per donor, CD8 memory used one plate, CD8 naive used two, CD4 memory used three and CD4 naive used three.

The CDR3 consists of 16 residues. Trimming cost V 2 bases and J 3 bases, with 18 bases left between them. The germline V gene has CDR1 SGDLS and CDR2 YYNGEE. Study-wide findings and caveats: Owing to a small donor count, the genetic and exposure-history diversity represented was limited. Among donors, the sharing of clonotypes was expected to be influenced by sequencing depth.

It was 200 ng DNA, tens of thousands of T cell genomes, that sorted-subset replicate PCRs used. The table came from immunoSEQ multiplex PCR; TCRdb's copy has only in-frame clones and leaves some out. The sample records approximately 1.4 million clones, around 98% being singletons. Sequenced material: naive CD4+ T cells sorted from blood. Subset specified: CD45RA+ positively selected. The chain has TRBV9 and TRBJ2-7, with a weak D call TRBD1 (7 bases). The clonotype was recovered from a man aged 25-45 years in good health. CDR3 protein: CASSVDPQGGSYEQYF. CDR3 nucleotide sequence: TGTGCCAGCAGCGTCGACCCTCAGGGGGGCAGCTACGAGCAGTACTTC.